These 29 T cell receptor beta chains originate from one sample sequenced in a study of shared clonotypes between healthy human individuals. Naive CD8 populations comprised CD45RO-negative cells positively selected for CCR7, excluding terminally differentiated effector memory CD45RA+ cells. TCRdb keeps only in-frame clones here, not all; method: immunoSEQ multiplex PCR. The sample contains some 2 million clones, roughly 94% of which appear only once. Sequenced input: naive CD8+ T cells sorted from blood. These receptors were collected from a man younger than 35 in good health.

CDR3 in amino acids: CASSFPNGVREKLFF. CDR3 sequence (DNA): TGTGCCAGCAGCTTTCCCAACGGGGTTAGGGAAAAACTGTTTTTT. V usage is TRBV7-9 and J usage is TRBJ1-4; D is ambiguous. Between the trimmed V and J ends, which lost 3 bases and 8 bases, there was a span of 16 bases. The CDR3 is 15 amino acids. Germline loops: CDR1 SEHNR, CDR2 FQNEAQ (reference sequence).

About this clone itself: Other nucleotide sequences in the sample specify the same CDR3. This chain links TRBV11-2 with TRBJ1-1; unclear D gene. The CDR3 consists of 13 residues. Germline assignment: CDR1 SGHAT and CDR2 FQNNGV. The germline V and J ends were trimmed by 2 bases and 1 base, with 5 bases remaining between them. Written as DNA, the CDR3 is TGTGCCAGCAGCTTATCCCGGAACACTGAAGCTTTCTTT. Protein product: CASSLSRNTEAFF.

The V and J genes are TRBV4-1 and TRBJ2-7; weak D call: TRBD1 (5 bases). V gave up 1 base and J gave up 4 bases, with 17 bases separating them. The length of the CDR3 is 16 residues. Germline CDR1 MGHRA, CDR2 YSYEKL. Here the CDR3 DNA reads TGCGCCAGCAGCCAAGTAGGGCAGGGAATGAGGTACGAGCAGTACTTC. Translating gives CASSQVGQGMRYEQYF.

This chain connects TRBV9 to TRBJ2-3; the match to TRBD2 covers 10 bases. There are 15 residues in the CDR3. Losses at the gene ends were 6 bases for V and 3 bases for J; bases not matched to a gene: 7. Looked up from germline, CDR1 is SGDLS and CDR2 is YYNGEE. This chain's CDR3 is CASTPGLADTDTQYF. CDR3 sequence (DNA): TGTGCCAGCACCCCCGGACTAGCGGATACAGATACGCAGTATTTT.

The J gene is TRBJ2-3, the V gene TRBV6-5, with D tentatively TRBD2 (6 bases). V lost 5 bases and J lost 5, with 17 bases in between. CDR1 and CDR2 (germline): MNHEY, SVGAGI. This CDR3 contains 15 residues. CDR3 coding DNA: TGTGCCAGCAGTCCCTTTGGGACTGAAGGAGATACGCAGTATTTT. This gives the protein CASSPFGTEGDTQYF.

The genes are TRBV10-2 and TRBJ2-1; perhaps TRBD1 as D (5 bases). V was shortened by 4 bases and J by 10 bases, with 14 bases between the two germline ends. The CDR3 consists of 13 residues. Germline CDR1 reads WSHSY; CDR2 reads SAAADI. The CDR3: CASSGGPKGEQFF. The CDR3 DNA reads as TGCGCCAGCAGTGGGGGCCCCAAAGGGGAGCAGTTCTTC.

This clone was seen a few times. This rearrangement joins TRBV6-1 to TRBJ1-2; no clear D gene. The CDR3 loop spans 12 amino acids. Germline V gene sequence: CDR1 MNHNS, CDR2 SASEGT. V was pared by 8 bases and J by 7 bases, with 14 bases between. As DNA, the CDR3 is TGTGCCAGCTTAGGCGGCGGGAGTGGCTACACCTTC. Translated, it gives CASLGGGSGYTF.

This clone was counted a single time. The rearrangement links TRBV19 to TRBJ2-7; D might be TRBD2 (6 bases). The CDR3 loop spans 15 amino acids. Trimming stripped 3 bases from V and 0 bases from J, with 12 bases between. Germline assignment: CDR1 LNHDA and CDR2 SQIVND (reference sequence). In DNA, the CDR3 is TGTGCCAGTAGTATTTCGGCGGGGAACTCCTACGAGCAGTACTTC. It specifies CASSISAGNSYEQYF.

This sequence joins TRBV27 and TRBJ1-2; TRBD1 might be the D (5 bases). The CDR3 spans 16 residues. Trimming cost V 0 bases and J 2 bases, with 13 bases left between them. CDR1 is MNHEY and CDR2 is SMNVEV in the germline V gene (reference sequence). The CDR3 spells CASSLSGGSRNYGYTF. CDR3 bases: TGTGCCAGCAGTTTATCTGGGGGGAGTCGGAACTATGGCTACACCTTC.

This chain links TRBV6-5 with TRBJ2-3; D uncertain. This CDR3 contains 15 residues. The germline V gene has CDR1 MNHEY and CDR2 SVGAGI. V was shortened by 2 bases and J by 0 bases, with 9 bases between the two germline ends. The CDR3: CASSYQFSSTDTQYF. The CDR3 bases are TGTGCCAGCAGTTACCAGTTTTCTAGCACAGATACGCAGTATTTT.

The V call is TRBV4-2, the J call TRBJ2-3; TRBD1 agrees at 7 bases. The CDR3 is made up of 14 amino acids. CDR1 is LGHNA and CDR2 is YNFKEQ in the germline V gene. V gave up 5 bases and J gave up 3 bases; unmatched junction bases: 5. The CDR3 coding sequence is TGTGCCAGCAGCTTTAACAGGGGAACAGATACGCAGTATTTT. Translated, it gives CASSFNRGTDTQYF.

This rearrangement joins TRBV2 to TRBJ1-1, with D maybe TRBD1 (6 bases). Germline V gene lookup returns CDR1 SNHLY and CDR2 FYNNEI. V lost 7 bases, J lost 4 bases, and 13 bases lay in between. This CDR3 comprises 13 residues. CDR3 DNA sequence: TGTGCCAGCATGGGGGCCGGGGGCACTGAAGCTTTCTTT. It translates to CASMGAGGTEAFF.

This chain's CDR3 is CASRYTGTGNEQYF. The CDR3 DNA sequence: TGTGCCAGCAGATACACCGGGACAGGAAACGAGCAGTACTTC. This chain joins TRBV27 and TRBJ2-7, with TRBD1 matching over 8 bases. CDR1 is MNHEY, CDR2 SMNVEV, per germline (reference sequence). This CDR3 contains 14 residues. V shed 6 bases and J 5 bases; nucleotides not matched to a gene: 9.

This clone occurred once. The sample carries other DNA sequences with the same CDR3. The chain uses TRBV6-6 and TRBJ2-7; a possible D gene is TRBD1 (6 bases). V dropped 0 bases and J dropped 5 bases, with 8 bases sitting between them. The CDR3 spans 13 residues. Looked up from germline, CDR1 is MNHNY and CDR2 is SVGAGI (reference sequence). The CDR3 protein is CASSYSQGHEQYF. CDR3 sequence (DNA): TGTGCCAGCAGTTACTCACAGGGCCACGAGCAGTACTTC.

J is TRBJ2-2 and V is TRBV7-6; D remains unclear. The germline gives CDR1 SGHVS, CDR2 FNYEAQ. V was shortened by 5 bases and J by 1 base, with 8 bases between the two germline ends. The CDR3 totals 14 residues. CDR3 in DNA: TGTGCCAGCAGCGCCGACGGGAACACCGGGGAGCTGTTTTTT. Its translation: CASSADGNTGELFF.

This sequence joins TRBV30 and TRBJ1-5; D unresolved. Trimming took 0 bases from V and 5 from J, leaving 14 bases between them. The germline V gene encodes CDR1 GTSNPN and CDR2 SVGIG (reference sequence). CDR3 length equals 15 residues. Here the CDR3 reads CAWSVTVDPYQPQHF. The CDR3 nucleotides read TGTGCCTGGAGTGTGACGGTGGACCCTTATCAGCCCCAGCATTTT.

The CDR3 sequence is CASSLGFGDAPEAFF. CDR3 DNA: TGTGCCAGCAGCTTAGGCTTCGGGGATGCGCCTGAAGCTTTCTTT. The gene calls are TRBV7-9 and TRBJ1-1, with unresolved D. This CDR3 is 15 amino acids long. Germline V gene sequence: CDR1 SEHNR, CDR2 FQNEAQ (reference sequence). V gave up 1 base and J gave up 6 bases, with 15 bases separating them.

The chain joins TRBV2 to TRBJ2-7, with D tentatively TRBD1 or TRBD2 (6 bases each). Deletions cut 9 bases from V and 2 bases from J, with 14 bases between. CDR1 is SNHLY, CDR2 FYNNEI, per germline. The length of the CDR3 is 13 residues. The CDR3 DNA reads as TGTGCCAGGGGGGGCGGCCCTACCTACGAGCAGTACTTC. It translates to CARGGGPTYEQYF.

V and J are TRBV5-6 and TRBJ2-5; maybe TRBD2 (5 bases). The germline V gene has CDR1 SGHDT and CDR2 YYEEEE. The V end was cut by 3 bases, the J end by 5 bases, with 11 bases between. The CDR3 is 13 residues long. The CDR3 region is CASSWSLVETQYF. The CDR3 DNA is TGTGCCAGCAGCTGGTCACTAGTTGAGACCCAGTACTTC.

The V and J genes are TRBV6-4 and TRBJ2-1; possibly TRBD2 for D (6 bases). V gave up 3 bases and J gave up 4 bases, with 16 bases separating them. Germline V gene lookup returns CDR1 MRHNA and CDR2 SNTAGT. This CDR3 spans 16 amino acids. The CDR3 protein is CASSETAGAGYNEQFF. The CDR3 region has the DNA TGTGCCAGCAGTGAGACCGCCGGGGCGGGATACAATGAGCAGTTCTTC.

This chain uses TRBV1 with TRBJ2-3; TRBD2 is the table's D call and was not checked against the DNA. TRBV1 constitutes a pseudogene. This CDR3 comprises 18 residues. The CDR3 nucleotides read TGCACCAGCAGCGTCCCGAGTGGTGGACTAGTGGGGACAGATACGCAGTATTTT. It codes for CTSSVPSGGLVGTDTQYF.

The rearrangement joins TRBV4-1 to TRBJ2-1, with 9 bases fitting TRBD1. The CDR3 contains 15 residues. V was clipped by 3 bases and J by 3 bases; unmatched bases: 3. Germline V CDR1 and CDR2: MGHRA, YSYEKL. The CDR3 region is CASSHRDRVYNEQFF. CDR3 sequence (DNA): TGCGCCAGCAGCCACCGGGACAGGGTCTACAATGAGCAGTTCTTC.

CDR3 sequence reads: CASSLPAGVNSPLHF. The CDR3 bases are TGCGCCAGCAGCCTGCCTGCAGGGGTCAATTCACCCCTCCACTTT. The chain employs TRBV4-1 and TRBJ1-6, with D maybe TRBD1 (6 bases). Trimming pared 4 bases from V and 7 bases from J, leaving 14 bases between. CDR3 size: 15 residues. Germline assignment: CDR1 MGHRA and CDR2 YSYEKL.

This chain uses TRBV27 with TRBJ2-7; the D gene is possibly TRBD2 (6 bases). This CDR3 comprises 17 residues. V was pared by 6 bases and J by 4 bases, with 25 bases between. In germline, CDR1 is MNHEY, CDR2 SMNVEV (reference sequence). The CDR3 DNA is TGTGCCAGCAGCCCGTCTGCATGGCTGGCGGAGGGATACGAGCAGTACTTC. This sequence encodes CASSPSAWLAEGYEQYF.

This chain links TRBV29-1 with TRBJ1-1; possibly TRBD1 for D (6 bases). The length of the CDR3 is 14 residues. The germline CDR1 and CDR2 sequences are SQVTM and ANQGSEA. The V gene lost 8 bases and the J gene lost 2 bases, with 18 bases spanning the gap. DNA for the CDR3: TGCAGCACCTGGAGTGGGGGCTCTAACACTGAAGCTTTCTTT. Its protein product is CSTWSGGSNTEAFF.

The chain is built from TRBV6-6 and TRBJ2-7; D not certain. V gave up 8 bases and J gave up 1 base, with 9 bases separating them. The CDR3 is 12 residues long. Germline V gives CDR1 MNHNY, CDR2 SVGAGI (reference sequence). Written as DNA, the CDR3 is TGTGCCAGCTGGGGTCTTTCCTACGAGCAGTACTTC. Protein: CASWGLSYEQYF.

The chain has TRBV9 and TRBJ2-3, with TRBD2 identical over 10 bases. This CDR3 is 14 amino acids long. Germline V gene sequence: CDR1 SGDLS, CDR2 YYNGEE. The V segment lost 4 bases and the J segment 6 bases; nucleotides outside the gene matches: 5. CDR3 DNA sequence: TGTGCCAGCAGCTCTAGCGGGAGTGGCGATACGCAGTATTTT. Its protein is CASSSSGSGDTQYF.

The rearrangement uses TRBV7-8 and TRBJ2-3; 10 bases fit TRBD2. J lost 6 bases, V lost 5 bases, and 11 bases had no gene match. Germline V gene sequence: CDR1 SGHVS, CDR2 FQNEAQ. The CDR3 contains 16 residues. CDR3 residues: CASSDLTASGGDTQYF. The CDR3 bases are TGTGCCAGCAGCGACCTTACGGCTAGCGGGGGTGATACGCAGTATTTT.

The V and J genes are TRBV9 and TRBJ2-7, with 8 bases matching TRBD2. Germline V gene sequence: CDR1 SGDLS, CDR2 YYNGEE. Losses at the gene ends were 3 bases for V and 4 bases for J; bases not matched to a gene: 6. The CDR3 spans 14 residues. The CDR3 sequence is CASSGVAGPYEQYF. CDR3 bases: TGTGCCAGCAGCGGAGTAGCGGGACCTTACGAGCAGTACTTC.